This T cell receptor beta chain stems from a study of OX40 agonist ivuxolimab in advanced cancers. Findings and limits, study-wide: Certain nonresponders likewise exhibited a low normalized T-cell clonal expansion. Both CD4+ and CD8+ T cell populations in blood had undergone clonal expansion by week 6 at 0.1 to 3.0 mg/kg.

TCRdb keeps only in-frame clones here, not all; method: immunoSEQ multiplex PCR. The sample lists 70,000 to 95,000 clones, 86% occurring once. To note about this clone: Its cognate antigen is unknown.

Autoimmune disease history or systemic immunosuppression led to patient exclusion. The investigators sampled blood at baseline, at cycle 4 day 1, and at cycle 7 day 1. The TCR originated in an adult with an advanced solid tumor such as melanoma, head and neck, liver or kidney cancer. Specimen: CD4+ or CD8+ T cells sorted from blood, collected in a trial of the OX40 agonist ivuxolimab.

The CDR3 DNA is TGTGCCAGCAGCAAAGGGTACGCGACGGGGCAAGAGACCCAGTACTTC. Its translation is CASSKGYATGQETQYF. J is TRBJ2-5 and V is TRBV7-9; TRBD2 is a possible D gene (5 bases). CDR1 is SEHNR and CDR2 is FQNEAQ in the germline V gene (reference sequence). Trimming took off 5 bases at V and 2 bases at J, with 18 bases between the two ends. The CDR3 spans 16 residues.